This T cell receptor (beta chain) was recovered during a study of blood T cell repertoires in COVID-19. Study-level information: Acute and convalescent COVID-19 specimens originated in the United States, Italy and Spain. Sample material is recorded as cDNA or gDNA derived from T cells, B-cell-depleted T cells, or PBMCs.

Seattle patients were enrolled while actively infected and followed longitudinally. Authors' data handling: Reference gene primer amplification yielded estimated nucleated cell counts. Repertoires were generated with immunoSEQ multiplex PCR, while TCRdb's copy carries only in-frame clones and drops some. V and J calls plus clone size are reproduced from that table; the DNA served to infer D and trimming. The table has about 200,000 clones, roughly 80% seen once. Germline loops: CDR1 SGHDT, CDR2 YYEEEE. V dropped 1 base and J dropped 3 bases, with 8 bases sitting between them. The length of the CDR3 is 14 residues.

The clonotype was recovered from a man in his 60s with COVID-19, enrolled during active disease. The chain uses TRBV5-6 and TRBJ1-5; D is possibly TRBD1 (6 bases). The sample was peripheral blood. The CDR3 nucleotides are TGTGCCAGCAGCTTGACAGGGCCCAATCAGCCCCAGCATTTT. Translated: CASSLTGPNQPQHF.